This passage covers 15 T cell receptor beta chains from one sample sequenced in a study of shared clonotypes between healthy human individuals. Measured with immunoSEQ multiplex PCR; TCRdb has only the in-frame clones, and not every one. The table records under 130,000 clones, 67% of them present only once. The sample consisted of memory CD8+ T cells sorted from blood. Regarding subset: CD45RO+ cells pooled with CCR7-negative TemRA cells. The origin of the receptors is a woman in her twenties or thirties in good health.

This clone has ten or more counts. The chain employs TRBV6-1 and TRBJ2-2, with D perhaps given as TRBD1 or TRBD2 (5 bases each). The germline V gene has CDR1 MNHNS and CDR2 SASEGT. CDR3 size: 14 residues. The V end was cut by 9 bases, the J end by 5 bases, with 16 bases between. The chain's CDR3 is CASHSAEGTGELFF. The DNA of the CDR3 is TGTGCCAGTCATAGCGCCGAGGGGACCGGGGAGCTGTTTTTT.

The sample holds a few counts of this clone. V is TRBV10-2 and J is TRBJ2-1; the D gene could be TRBD1 or TRBD2 (5 bases each). The CDR3 has 15 amino acids. Germline CDR1 WSHSY, CDR2 SAAADI. Deletions cut 0 bases from V and 9 bases from J, with 15 bases between. In nucleotides, the CDR3 is TGCGCCAGCAGTGAGTCCAGGGCTAGTAGCGCTGAGCAGTTCTTC. Translated, it gives CASSESRASSAEQFF.

The CDR3 region has the DNA TGTGCCAGTAGTATAGGTGAGGAGCAGCCCCAGCATTTT. Translation: CASSIGEEQPQHF. This sequence joins TRBV19 and TRBJ1-5; D is unclear. V was trimmed by 1 base and J by 7 bases, leaving 8 bases between them. Looked up from germline, CDR1 is LNHDA and CDR2 is SQIVND (reference sequence). CDR3 length: 13 residues.

This sequence joins TRBV7-3 and TRBJ2-2; D is ambiguous. CDR3 size: 14 residues. V was cut by 2 bases and J by 7 bases, with 11 bases left in between. Germline lookup yields CDR1 SGHTA and CDR2 FQGTGA. CDR3 region: CASSLLARGGELFF. DNA of the CDR3: TGTGCCAGCAGCTTACTTGCGAGAGGCGGGGAGCTGTTTTTT.

The chain links TRBV4-2 to TRBJ2-1, with 9 bases that match TRBD2. CDR3 length: 17 amino acids. Trimming cost V 0 bases and J 0 bases; bases outside gene matches: 3. Germline CDR1 LGHNA, CDR2 YNFKEQ. This CDR3 is CASSQENSGSSYNEQFF. CDR3 nucleotides: TGTGCCAGCAGCCAAGAGAATAGCGGGAGCTCCTACAATGAGCAGTTCTTC.

There are a few counts of this clone. This chain uses TRBV5-1 with TRBJ1-1, with 7 positions matching TRBD1. The CDR3 covers 15 residues. V trimming: 3 bases; J trimming: 4 bases; junction bases outside the gene matches: 9. The germline CDR1 and CDR2 sequences are SGHRS and YFSETQ. In DNA, the CDR3 is TGCGCCAGCAGCTCACCGACAGGGTGGGGCACTGAAGCTTTCTTT. Translated, it gives CASSSPTGWGTEAFF.

This clone was seen once. The chain's CDR3 is CASSSYMDSGFYGYTF. The CDR3 DNA reads as TGTGCCAGCAGTTCCTACATGGACAGCGGTTTCTATGGCTACACCTTC. The chain links TRBV27 to TRBJ1-2; tentatively, D is TRBD1 (6 bases). The germline V gene encodes CDR1 MNHEY and CDR2 SMNVEV (reference sequence). The CDR3 covers 16 residues. V dropped 4 bases and J dropped 4 bases, with 19 bases sitting between them.

This clone was detected a few times. The chain links TRBV6-5 to TRBJ2-2, with unresolved D. In germline, CDR1 is MNHEY, CDR2 SVGAGI. There are 15 residues in the CDR3. V shed 1 base and J shed 7 bases, with 13 bases lying between them. Here the CDR3 DNA reads TGTGCCAGCAGTTACTTCGAGGAAGTGAGCGGGGAGCTGTTTTTT. Protein product: CASSYFEEVSGELFF.

This chain uses TRBV11-3 with TRBJ2-1; 14 bases map to TRBD2. Germline values: CDR1 SGHNT, CDR2 YENEEA. This CDR3 has 20 amino acids. The V segment lost 1 base and the J segment 10 bases; nucleotides outside the gene matches: 18. The CDR3: CASSLGRDPGLAGAPGEQFF. The CDR3, as DNA: TGTGCCAGCAGCTTAGGGAGGGACCCGGGACTAGCGGGAGCTCCGGGAGAGCAGTTCTTC.

CDR3 bases: TGTGCCAGCAGTTTGGTACAGGGAGGCTACGAGCAGTACTTC. This sequence encodes CASSLVQGGYEQYF. This chain links TRBV27 with TRBJ2-7; possibly TRBD1 or TRBD2 for D (6 bases each). This CDR3 spans 14 amino acids. Germline CDR1 and CDR2: MNHEY and SMNVEV (reference sequence). V was cut by 3 bases and J by 3 bases, with 12 bases left in between.

J is TRBJ2-3 and V is TRBV2; 7 bases line up with TRBD1. Germline-derived CDR1 and CDR2 are SNHLY and FYNNEI. The CDR3 loop spans 14 amino acids. V shed 6 bases and J 5 bases; nucleotides not matched to a gene: 8. CDR3 amino acids: CASRPTGQGDTQYF. CDR3 in DNA: TGTGCCAGCAGGCCGACAGGGCAGGGAGATACGCAGTATTTT.

In this sample, this clone turned up a few times. V gene TRBV5-1 combines with J gene TRBJ2-3, with TRBD2 matching over 15 bases. The trim removed 4 bases at V and 2 bases at J, leaving 5 bases unmatched. Looked up from germline, CDR1 is SGHRS and CDR2 is YFSETQ. The CDR3 is 17 residues long. The CDR3 DNA sequence: TGCGCCAGCAGCCAGGGACTAGCGGGAGGTACCACAGATACGCAGTATTTT. Translated, it gives CASSQGLAGGTTDTQYF. The complete variable domain, with remaining parts taken from reference TRBV5-1 and TRBJ2-3, reads KAGVTQTPRYLIKTRGQQVTLSCSPISGHRSVSWYQQTPGQGLQFLFEYFSETQRNKGNFPGRFSGRQFSNSRSEMNVSTLELGDSALYLCASSQGLAGGTTDTQYFGPGTRLTVL.

This clone appeared a few times. The chain links TRBV25-1 to TRBJ2-7, with D unresolved. Germline V gene lookup returns CDR1 MGHDK and CDR2 SYGVNS. The CDR3 loop spans 13 amino acids. Trimming took 6 bases from V and 4 from J, leaving 13 bases between them. The CDR3 nucleotides are TGTGCCAGCAGCTCCCTAGGTATATACGAGCAGTACTTC. Translating it yields CASSSLGIYEQYF.

The V gene is TRBV7-9, the J gene TRBJ2-6; 12 bases are shared with TRBD1. The CDR3 is 17 residues long. The germline V gene encodes CDR1 SEHNR and CDR2 FQNEAQ (reference sequence). V lost 5 bases to trimming and J lost 2 bases; unmatched junction nucleotides: 4. The DNA for the CDR3 is TGTGCCAGCAGCGCCGGGACAGGGGGCACTGGGGCCAACGTCCTGACTTTC. It specifies CASSAGTGGTGANVLTF.

V is TRBV25-1 and J is TRBJ2-7; D gene ambiguous. CDR1 is MGHDK and CDR2 is SYGVNS in the germline V gene. Trimming removed 8 bases at V and 4 bases at J, with 9 bases between. This CDR3 has 11 amino acids. The CDR3: CASGKAYEQYF. CDR3 bases: TGTGCCAGCGGGAAAGCTTACGAGCAGTACTTC.